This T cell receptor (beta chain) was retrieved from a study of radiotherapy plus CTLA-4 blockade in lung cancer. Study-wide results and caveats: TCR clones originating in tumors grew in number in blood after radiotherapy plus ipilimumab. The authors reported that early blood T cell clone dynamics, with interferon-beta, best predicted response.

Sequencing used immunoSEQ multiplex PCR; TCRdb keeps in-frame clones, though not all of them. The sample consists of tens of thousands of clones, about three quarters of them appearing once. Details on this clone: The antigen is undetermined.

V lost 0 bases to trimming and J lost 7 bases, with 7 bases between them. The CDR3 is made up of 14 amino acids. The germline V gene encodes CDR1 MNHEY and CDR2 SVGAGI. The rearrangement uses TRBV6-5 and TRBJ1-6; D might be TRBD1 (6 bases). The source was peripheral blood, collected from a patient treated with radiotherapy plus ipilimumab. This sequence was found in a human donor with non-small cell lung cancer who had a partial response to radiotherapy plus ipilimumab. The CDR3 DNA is TGTGCCAGCAGTTACTCGACAGGAAATTCACCCCTCCACTTT. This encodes CASSYSTGNSPLHF.